This T cell receptor (beta chain) was observed in a study of T-cell memory formation after mild COVID-19. About the study: For the most part, TCR clusters were specific to one donor.

Overall study findings and caveats: Among clones contracting day 15 to 85, CD4/CD8 was balanced, whereas later expanders leaned CD4+. Most CD4+ clones that shrank were in CM and EM, while CD8+ ones turned up in EMRA.

The sample holds a few counts of this clonotype. Its antigen is not identified. Employing constant-segment primers, 5'RACE generated TCR alpha and TCR beta cDNA libraries bearing sample barcodes and UMIs. TCRdb re-called the 5' RACE reads through MiXCR, storing one row per CDR3 protein. The table shows roughly 350,000 distinct CDR3 sequences, with 20% to 25% occurring only once. Germline V gene lookup returns CDR1 ENHRY and CDR2 SYGVKD. This CDR3 is 13 amino acids long. The V and J ends lost 2 bases and 10 bases respectively, with 14 bases between them. The clonotype comes from an adult woman who had mild COVID-19 (a few samples of this study predate the infection). Cell type and time point are not known. Sequenced material: PBMCs or a T cell subset sorted from them (not recorded which). The chain is built from TRBV10-3 and TRBJ1-1, with D possibly TRBD1 on 6 matching bases. CDR3 sequence reads: CAISEDPRGRAFF. As DNA, the CDR3 is TGTGCCATCAGTGAGGACCCCAGGGGTCGAGCTTTCTTT.